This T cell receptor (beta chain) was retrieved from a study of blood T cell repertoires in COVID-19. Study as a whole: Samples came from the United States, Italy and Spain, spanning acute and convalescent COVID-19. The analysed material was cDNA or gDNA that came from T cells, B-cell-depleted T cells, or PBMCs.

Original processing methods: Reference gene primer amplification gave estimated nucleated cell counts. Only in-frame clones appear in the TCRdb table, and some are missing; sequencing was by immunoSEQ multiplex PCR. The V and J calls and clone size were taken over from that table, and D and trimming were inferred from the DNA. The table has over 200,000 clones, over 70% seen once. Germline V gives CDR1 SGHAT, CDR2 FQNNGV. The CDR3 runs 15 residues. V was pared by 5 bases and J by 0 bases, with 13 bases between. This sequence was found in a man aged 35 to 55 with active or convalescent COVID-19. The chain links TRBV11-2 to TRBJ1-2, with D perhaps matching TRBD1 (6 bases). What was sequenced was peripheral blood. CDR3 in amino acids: CASSHRTAANYGYTF. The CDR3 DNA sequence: TGTGCCAGCAGCCATAGGACAGCTGCTAACTATGGCTACACCTTC.